The rows below give T cell receptor beta chains drawn from one sample of a study of control samples from healthy donors and cancer patients. Sequenced by immunoSEQ multiplex PCR; TCRdb stores in-frame clones only, minus some. The repertoire includes roughly 150,000 clones, over 90% of them detected once, and over 2% sits in the top ten. Input material: blood. The source of these receptors is a middle-aged man in good health. Each CDR3 is given with its conserved first and last residue. The D gene is left open where the match is weak. The size of a clone is reported for some rows only, either as once, few or many, or as a class for expanded clones.

CDR3 DNA: TGTGCCAGCCGGACTAGCGGGAGCAATGAGCAGTTCTTC
CDR3 protein: CASRTSGSNEQFF
D gene: TRBD2
V gene: TRBV5-6
clone size: -
J gene: TRBJ2-1

CDR3 DNA: TGTGCCACCAGCATAGGCGGACAGGGTGATTCACCCCTCCACTTT
CDR3 protein: CATSIGGQGDSPLHF
D gene: TRBD1
V gene: TRBV15
clone size: -
J gene: TRBJ1-6

CDR3 DNA: TGTGCCAGCAGCTCTCGAGCTAGCGGGCCCCACGAGCAGTACTTC
CDR3 protein: CASSSRASGPHEQYF
D gene: TRBD2
V gene: TRBV5-6
clone size: -
J gene: TRBJ2-7

CDR3 DNA: TGTGCCAGCAGGAACACCATCGGGGGGGGGAATGAGCAGTTCTTC
CDR3 protein: CASRNTIGGGNEQFF
D gene: TRBD2
V gene: TRBV27
clone size: -
J gene: TRBJ2-1

CDR3 DNA: TGCGCCAGCAGCCAAGAATACAGGGGGCCTAATGAAAAACTGTTTTTT
CDR3 protein: CASSQEYRGPNEKLFF
D gene: TRBD1
V gene: TRBV4-1
clone size: -
J gene: TRBJ1-4

CDR3 DNA: TGTGCCAGCAGCTTGAAGGGAGGCACTGAAGCTTTCTTT
CDR3 protein: CASSLKGGTEAFF
D gene: -
V gene: TRBV5-4
clone size: -
J gene: TRBJ1-1

CDR3 DNA: TGTGCCAGCAGCGGCGACAGAAGAATCACTGAAGCTTTCTTT
CDR3 protein: CASSGDRRITEAFF
D gene: -
V gene: TRBV5-4
clone size: -
J gene: TRBJ1-1

CDR3 DNA: TGTGCCAGCAGCCCCGGGACAGGGGCGAATCAGCCCCAGCATTTT
CDR3 protein: CASSPGTGANQPQHF
D gene: TRBD1
V gene: TRBV5-4
clone size: -
J gene: TRBJ1-5

CDR3 DNA: TGTGCCAGCAGCTTGGCCGCGCGCGGGAGTTCCGGGGAGCTGTTTTTT
CDR3 protein: CASSLAARGSSGELFF
D gene: TRBD2
V gene: TRBV5-5
clone size: -
J gene: TRBJ2-2

CDR3 DNA: TGCGCCAGCAGCTCCGGGTCGGAAGAGACCCAGTACTTC
CDR3 protein: CASSSGSEETQYF
D gene: -
V gene: TRBV5-1
clone size: -
J gene: TRBJ2-5

CDR3 DNA: TGTGCCACCAGTGACCACCACGGGGGGCAACGAGGGAACGGAGAGACCCAGTACTTC
CDR3 protein: CATSDHHGGQRGNGETQYF
D gene: -
V gene: TRBV24-1
clone size: -
J gene: TRBJ2-5

CDR3 DNA: TGCGCCAGCAGTAGGGGGGGCTCCTACAATGAGCAGTTCTTC
CDR3 protein: CASSRGGSYNEQFF
D gene: -
V gene: TRBV10-1
clone size: -
J gene: TRBJ2-1

CDR3 DNA: TGTGCCAGCACGCGTCAGGGGCCCAACTATGGCTACACCTTC
CDR3 protein: CASTRQGPNYGYTF
D gene: -
V gene: TRBV28
clone size: -
J gene: TRBJ1-2

CDR3 DNA: TGCGCCAGCAGCTTGGCCCTGGGGGCGATGAAAGAAGCTTTCTTT
CDR3 protein: CASSLALGAMKEAFF
D gene: -
V gene: TRBV5-1
clone size: -
J gene: TRBJ1-1

CDR3 DNA: TGCAGCGTTGAAGGGACTAGCGGGAGTGAGCAGTTCTTC
CDR3 protein: CSVEGTSGSEQFF
D gene: TRBD2
V gene: TRBV29-1
clone size: -
J gene: TRBJ2-1

CDR3 DNA: TGTGCCAGCACCGCTAGCGGGGGAGCCTACGAGCAGTACTTC
CDR3 protein: CASTASGGAYEQYF
D gene: TRBD2
V gene: TRBV27
clone size: -
J gene: TRBJ2-7

CDR3 DNA: TGTGCCAGCAGGGCAGGGCAACCCCCCTACGAGCAGTACTTC
CDR3 protein: CASRAGQPPYEQYF
D gene: -
V gene: TRBV28
clone size: -
J gene: TRBJ2-7

CDR3 DNA: TGTGCCAGCAGTTGGGCCGGGACAGGGAACTATGGCTACACCTTC
CDR3 protein: CASSWAGTGNYGYTF
D gene: TRBD1
V gene: TRBV27
clone size: -
J gene: TRBJ1-2

CDR3 DNA: TGTGCCAGCAGTTTATTCCGGGGGGGGCATAGCAATCAGCCCCAGCATTTT
CDR3 protein: CASSLFRGGHSNQPQHF
D gene: -
V gene: TRBV28
clone size: -
J gene: TRBJ1-5

CDR3 DNA: TGTGCCAGCAGCCGCCGAGACACGGGGACCCAGTACTTC
CDR3 protein: CASSRRDTGTQYF
D gene: -
V gene: TRBV3-1/TRBV3-2
clone size: -
J gene: TRBJ2-5

CDR3 DNA: TGTGCCAGCAGTTACAGGGTTCAGGATACGCAGTATTTT
CDR3 protein: CASSYRVQDTQYF
D gene: -
V gene: TRBV27
clone size: -
J gene: TRBJ2-3

CDR3 DNA: TGTGCGCGAGGGGTCGGGGAGCTGTTTTTT
CDR3 protein: CARGVGELFF
D gene: -
V gene: TRBV27
clone size: -
J gene: TRBJ2-2

CDR3 DNA: TGTGCCTGGAGTAGAACTAGCGGGAAACACGAGCAGTACTTC
CDR3 protein: CAWSRTSGKHEQYF
D gene: TRBD2
V gene: TRBV30
clone size: -
J gene: TRBJ2-7

CDR3 DNA: TGCGCCAGCAGTGATGGGTCCCAGAGCACAGATACGCAGTATTTT
CDR3 protein: CASSDGSQSTDTQYF
D gene: -
V gene: TRBV10-2
clone size: -
J gene: TRBJ2-3

CDR3 DNA: TGCGCCAGCAGCAATGACATTTCCTACGAGCAGTACTTC
CDR3 protein: CASSNDISYEQYF
D gene: -
V gene: TRBV5-1
clone size: -
J gene: TRBJ2-7

CDR3 DNA: TGTGCCAGTAGTAGCGGGCGGCCTTTCAATGAGCAGTTCTTC
CDR3 protein: CASSSGRPFNEQFF
D gene: -
V gene: TRBV19
clone size: -
J gene: TRBJ2-1

CDR3 DNA: TGTGCCAGCAGCTTAAGGGAGGGGCCCTACAATGAGCAGTTCTTC
CDR3 protein: CASSLREGPYNEQFF
D gene: TRBD2
V gene: TRBV7-8
clone size: -
J gene: TRBJ2-1

CDR3 DNA: TGTGCCAGCAGTACAGTGGCCTCCCACGAGCAGTACTTC
CDR3 protein: CASSTVASHEQYF
D gene: -
V gene: TRBV6-2/TRBV6-3
clone size: -
J gene: TRBJ2-7

CDR3 DNA: TGTGCCAGCCGGGCTGAGGGCTACACCTTC
CDR3 protein: CASRAEGYTF
D gene: -
V gene: TRBV19
clone size: -
J gene: TRBJ1-2

CDR3 DNA: TGTGCCAGCAGCAGCGGGAGAGGTGAGACCCAGTACTTC
CDR3 protein: CASSSGRGETQYF
D gene: TRBD2
V gene: TRBV7-9
clone size: -
J gene: TRBJ2-5

CDR3 DNA: TGCGCCAGCAGTGATACAAGGAGTATCGACGAGCAGTACTTC
CDR3 protein: CASSDTRSIDEQYF
D gene: -
V gene: TRBV10-1
clone size: -
J gene: TRBJ2-7

CDR3 DNA: TGCGCCAGCACCCTATCTACCGGGACTAGCGGGAAAGAGCAGTACTTC
CDR3 protein: CASTLSTGTSGKEQYF
D gene: TRBD2
V gene: TRBV5-1
clone size: -
J gene: TRBJ2-7

CDR3 DNA: TGTGCCAGTAAGGGGACAGGGGTGGGAACCGGGGAGCTGTTTTTT
CDR3 protein: CASKGTGVGTGELFF
D gene: TRBD1
V gene: TRBV19
clone size: once
J gene: TRBJ2-2

CDR3 DNA: TGTGCCAGCAGCTTCGCGGGAACCCGGGGAGAGACCCAGTACTTC
CDR3 protein: CASSFAGTRGETQYF
D gene: -
V gene: TRBV7-9
clone size: -
J gene: TRBJ2-5

CDR3 DNA: TGTGCTAGTGGTTTGGGGGCAGCGCCTTCCTACAATGAGCAGTTCTTC
CDR3 protein: CASGLGAAPSYNEQFF
D gene: -
V gene: TRBV12-5
clone size: -
J gene: TRBJ2-1

CDR3 DNA: TGCGCCAGCAGCTTGGAGAGAGCTAATGAAAAACTGTTTTTT
CDR3 protein: CASSLERANEKLFF
D gene: -
V gene: TRBV5-1
clone size: -
J gene: TRBJ1-4

CDR3 DNA: TGTGCCACCGGGACAACCGTTCAGTTCTTC
CDR3 protein: CATGTTVQFF
D gene: -
V gene: TRBV10-3
clone size: -
J gene: TRBJ2-1

CDR3 DNA: TGCAGCCCCAGACAGGATGAGGAGTGCGCCGGGGAGCTGTTTTTT
CDR3 protein: CSPRQDEECAGELFF
D gene: -
V gene: TRBV29-1
clone size: -
J gene: TRBJ2-2

CDR3 DNA: TGTGCCAGCAGTTCCACGAAACGCAGGGCTAGGAGCACTGAAGCTTTCTTT
CDR3 protein: CASSSTKRRARSTEAFF
D gene: -
V gene: TRBV28
clone size: -
J gene: TRBJ1-1

CDR3 DNA: TGTGCCAGCAGCCCAGCGGGTTTCACCGGGGAGCTGTTTTTT
CDR3 protein: CASSPAGFTGELFF
D gene: -
V gene: TRBV25-1
clone size: -
J gene: TRBJ2-2

CDR3 DNA: TGTGCCAGCAGCTTAGGAGACGCTGGCGACGAGCAGTACTTC
CDR3 protein: CASSLGDAGDEQYF
D gene: -
V gene: TRBV11-3
clone size: -
J gene: TRBJ2-7

CDR3 DNA: TGTGCCAGCAGTGAAGGTGGGGGGCAAGAGACCCAGTACTTC
CDR3 protein: CASSEGGGQETQYF
D gene: -
V gene: TRBV6-1
clone size: -
J gene: TRBJ2-5

CDR3 DNA: TGTGCCAGCAGTTTGGCCGGGAGAAATGAGCAGTTCTTC
CDR3 protein: CASSLAGRNEQFF
D gene: -
V gene: TRBV28
clone size: -
J gene: TRBJ2-1

CDR3 DNA: TGTGCCTGGGAGATCGACAGGCTCGCTGAAGCTTTCTTT
CDR3 protein: CAWEIDRLAEAFF
D gene: -
V gene: TRBV30
clone size: -
J gene: TRBJ1-1

CDR3 DNA: TGTGCCACCAGTGCCCTGCTGGGGGAGCTGTTTTTT
CDR3 protein: CATSALLGELFF
D gene: -
V gene: TRBV24-1
clone size: -
J gene: TRBJ2-2

CDR3 DNA: TGTGCCAGCAGTCGGGAGGAGAACACTGAAGCTTTCTTT
CDR3 protein: CASSREENTEAFF
D gene: -
V gene: TRBV6-4
clone size: once
J gene: TRBJ1-1

CDR3 DNA: TGTGCCAGCAGTGAGTGGACAGTGAACACCGGGGAGCTGTTTTTT
CDR3 protein: CASSEWTVNTGELFF
D gene: -
V gene: TRBV2
clone size: -
J gene: TRBJ2-2

CDR3 DNA: TGTGCCAGTCGGACGGACAGGTTAATCTCTGAAGCTTTCTTT
CDR3 protein: CASRTDRLISEAFF
D gene: TRBD1
V gene: TRBV19
clone size: -
J gene: TRBJ1-1

CDR3 DNA: TGTGCCACCTCTAGCGGATTTACCTACGAGCAGTACTTC
CDR3 protein: CATSSGFTYEQYF
D gene: TRBD2
V gene: TRBV2
clone size: -
J gene: TRBJ2-7

CDR3 DNA: TGTGCCAGCAGCTCCCCGGAGGATATCTCCTACGAGCAGTACTTC
CDR3 protein: CASSSPEDISYEQYF
D gene: -
V gene: TRBV12-1
clone size: -
J gene: TRBJ2-7

CDR3 DNA: TGTGCCAGCTCTATCACAGGGGACACTGAAGCTTTCTTT
CDR3 protein: CASSITGDTEAFF
D gene: TRBD1
V gene: TRBV18
clone size: once
J gene: TRBJ1-1

CDR3 DNA: TGCGCCAGCAGCTTGAAACAGGGGGGCACAGATACGCAGTATTTT
CDR3 protein: CASSLKQGGTDTQYF
D gene: TRBD1
V gene: TRBV5-1
clone size: -
J gene: TRBJ2-3

CDR3 DNA: TGCGCCAGCAGCTTGAAGCTGGGAACTAATGAAAAACTGTTTTTT
CDR3 protein: CASSLKLGTNEKLFF
D gene: -
V gene: TRBV5-1
clone size: few
J gene: TRBJ1-4

CDR3 DNA: TGTGCCTGGAGTCGGAGGGGGAACGAGCAGTACTTC
CDR3 protein: CAWSRRGNEQYF
D gene: -
V gene: TRBV30
clone size: -
J gene: TRBJ2-7

CDR3 DNA: TGTGCCAGCAGCGGGTCGGGCTACGAGCAGTACTTC
CDR3 protein: CASSGSGYEQYF
D gene: -
V gene: TRBV5-4
clone size: -
J gene: TRBJ2-7